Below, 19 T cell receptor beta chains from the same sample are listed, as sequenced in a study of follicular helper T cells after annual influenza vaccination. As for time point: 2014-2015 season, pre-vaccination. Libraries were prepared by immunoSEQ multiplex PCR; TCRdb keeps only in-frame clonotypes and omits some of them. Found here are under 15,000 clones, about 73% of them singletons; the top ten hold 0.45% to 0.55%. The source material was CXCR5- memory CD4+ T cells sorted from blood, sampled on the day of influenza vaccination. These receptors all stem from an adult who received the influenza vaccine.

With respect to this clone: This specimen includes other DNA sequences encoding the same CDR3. The CDR3 nucleotides are TGTGCCAGCAGCTTAGAGACAGCTCACTATGGCTACACCTTC. Translated: CASSLETAHYGYTF. The chain combines TRBV7-9 with TRBJ1-2; possibly TRBD1 for D (5 bases). CDR1 and CDR2 (germline): SEHNR, FQNEAQ (reference sequence). Trimming took 1 base from V and 3 from J, leaving 9 bases between them. The CDR3 spans 14 residues.

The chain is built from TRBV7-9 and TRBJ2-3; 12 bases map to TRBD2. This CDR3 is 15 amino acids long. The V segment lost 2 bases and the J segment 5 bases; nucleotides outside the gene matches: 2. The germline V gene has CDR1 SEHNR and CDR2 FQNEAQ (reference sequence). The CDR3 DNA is TGTGCCAGCAGCTTATCTAGCGGGGGGGGAGATACGCAGTATTTT. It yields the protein CASSLSSGGGDTQYF.

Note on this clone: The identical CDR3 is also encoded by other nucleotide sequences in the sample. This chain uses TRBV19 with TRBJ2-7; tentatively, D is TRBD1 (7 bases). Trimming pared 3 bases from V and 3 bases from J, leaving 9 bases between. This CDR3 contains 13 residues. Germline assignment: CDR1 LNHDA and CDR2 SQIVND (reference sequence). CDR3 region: CASSIQGGYEQYF. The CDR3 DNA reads TGTGCCAGTAGTATTCAGGGGGGCTACGAGCAGTACTTC.

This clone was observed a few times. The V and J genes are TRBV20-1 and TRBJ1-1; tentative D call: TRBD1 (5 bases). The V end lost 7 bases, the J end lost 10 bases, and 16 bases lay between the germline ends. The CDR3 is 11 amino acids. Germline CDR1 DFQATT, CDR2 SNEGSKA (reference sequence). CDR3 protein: CSVAREGRAFF. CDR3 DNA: TGCAGTGTAGCCCGTGAGGGGCGAGCTTTCTTT.

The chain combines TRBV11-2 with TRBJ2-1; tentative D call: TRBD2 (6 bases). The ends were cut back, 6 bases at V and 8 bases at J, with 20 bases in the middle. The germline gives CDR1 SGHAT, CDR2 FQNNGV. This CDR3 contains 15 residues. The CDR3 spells CASRSRLDHGYEQFF. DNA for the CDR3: TGTGCCAGCAGATCGCGACTAGATCATGGTTATGAGCAGTTCTTC.

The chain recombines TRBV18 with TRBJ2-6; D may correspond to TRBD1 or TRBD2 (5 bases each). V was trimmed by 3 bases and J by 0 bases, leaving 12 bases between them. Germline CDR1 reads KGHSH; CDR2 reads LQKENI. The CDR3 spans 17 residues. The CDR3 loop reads CASSPRDQYSGANVLTF. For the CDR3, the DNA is TGTGCCAGCTCACCTCGGGACCAGTACTCTGGGGCCAACGTCCTGACTTTC. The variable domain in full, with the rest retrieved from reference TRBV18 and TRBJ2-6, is NAGVMQNPRHLVRRRGQEARLRCSPMKGHSHVYWYRQLPEEGLKFMVYLQKENIIDESGMPKERFSAEFPKEGPSILRIQQVVRGDSAAYFCASSPRDQYSGANVLTFGAGSRLTVL.

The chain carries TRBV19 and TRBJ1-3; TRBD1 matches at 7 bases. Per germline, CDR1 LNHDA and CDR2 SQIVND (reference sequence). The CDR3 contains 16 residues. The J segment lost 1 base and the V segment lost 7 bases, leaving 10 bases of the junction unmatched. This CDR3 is CASIPDRATSGNTIYF. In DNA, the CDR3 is TGTGCCAGTATTCCCGACAGGGCAACGTCTGGAAACACCATATATTTT.

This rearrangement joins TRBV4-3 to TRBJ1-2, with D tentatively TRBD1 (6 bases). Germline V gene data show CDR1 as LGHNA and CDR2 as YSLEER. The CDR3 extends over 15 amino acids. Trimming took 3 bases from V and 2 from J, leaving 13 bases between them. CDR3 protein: CASSQGGAANYGYTF. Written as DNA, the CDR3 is TGCGCCAGCAGCCAGGGGGGGGCTGCCAACTATGGCTACACCTTC.

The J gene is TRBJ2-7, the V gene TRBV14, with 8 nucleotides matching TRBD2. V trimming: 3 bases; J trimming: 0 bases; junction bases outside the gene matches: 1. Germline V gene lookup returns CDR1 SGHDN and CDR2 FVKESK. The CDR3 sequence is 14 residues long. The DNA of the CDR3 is TGTGCCAGCAGCCAGCGGGGGGCCTCCTACGAGCAGTACTTC. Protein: CASSQRGASYEQYF.

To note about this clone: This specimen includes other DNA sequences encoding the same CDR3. CDR3 in DNA: TGTGCCAGCAGCTTGGGGGGCGGGGGGGGCACCGGGGAGCTGTTTTTT. Translating it yields CASSLGGGGGTGELFF. The rearrangement uses TRBV5-4 and TRBJ2-2, with 9 bases matching TRBD2. This CDR3 spans 16 amino acids. The V segment lost 0 bases and the J segment 4 bases; nucleotides outside the gene matches: 4. Germline CDR1 SGHNT, CDR2 YYREEE (reference sequence).

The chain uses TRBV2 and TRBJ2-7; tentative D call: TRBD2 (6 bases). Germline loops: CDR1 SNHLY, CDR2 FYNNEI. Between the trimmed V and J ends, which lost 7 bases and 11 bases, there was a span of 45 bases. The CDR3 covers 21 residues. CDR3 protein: CASKRFYLGGAVTLWAGGKYF. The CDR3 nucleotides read TGTGCCAGCAAGAGGTTCTACTTGGGGGGAGCTGTAACATTGTGGGCCGGGGGAAAGTACTTC.

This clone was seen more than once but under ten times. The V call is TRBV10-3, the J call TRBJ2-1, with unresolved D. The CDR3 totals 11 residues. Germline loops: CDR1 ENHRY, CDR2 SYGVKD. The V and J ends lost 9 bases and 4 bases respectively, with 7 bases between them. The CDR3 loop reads CAIRLYNEQFF. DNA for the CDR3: TGTGCCATAAGGCTGTACAATGAGCAGTTCTTC.

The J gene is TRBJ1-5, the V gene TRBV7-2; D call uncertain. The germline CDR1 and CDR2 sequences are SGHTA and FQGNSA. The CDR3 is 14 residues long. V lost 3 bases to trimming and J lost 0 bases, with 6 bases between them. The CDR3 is CASSLFPSNQPQHF. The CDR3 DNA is TGTGCCAGCAGCTTGTTCCCTAGCAATCAGCCCCAGCATTTT. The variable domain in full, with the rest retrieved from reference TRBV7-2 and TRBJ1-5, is GAGVSQSPSNKVTEKGKDVELRCDPISGHTALYWYRQSLGQGLEFLIYFQGNSAPDKSGLPSDRFSAERTGGSVSTLTIQRTQQEDSAVYLCASSLFPSNQPQHFGDGTRLSIL.

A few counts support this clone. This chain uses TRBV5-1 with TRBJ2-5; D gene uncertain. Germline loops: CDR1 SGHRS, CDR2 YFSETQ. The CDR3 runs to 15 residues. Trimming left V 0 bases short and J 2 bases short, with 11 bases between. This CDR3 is CASSLAGSRQETQYF. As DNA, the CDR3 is TGCGCCAGCAGCTTGGCGGGCAGTAGACAAGAGACCCAGTACTTC.

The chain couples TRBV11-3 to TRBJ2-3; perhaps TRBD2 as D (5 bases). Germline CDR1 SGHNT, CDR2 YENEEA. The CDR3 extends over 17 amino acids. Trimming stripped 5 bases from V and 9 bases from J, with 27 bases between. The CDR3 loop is CASSPLTSPPALRTQYF. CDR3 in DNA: TGTGCCAGCAGCCCTCTCACTAGTCCCCCTGCACTGCGAACGCAGTATTTT.

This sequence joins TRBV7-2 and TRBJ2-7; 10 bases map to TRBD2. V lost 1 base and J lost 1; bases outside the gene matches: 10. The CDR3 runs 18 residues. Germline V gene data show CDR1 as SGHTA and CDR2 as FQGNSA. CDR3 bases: TGTGCCAGCAGCTTAGTTAGGAGCGGGGGGGCCATTTCCTACGAGCAGTACTTC. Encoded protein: CASSLVRSGGAISYEQYF.

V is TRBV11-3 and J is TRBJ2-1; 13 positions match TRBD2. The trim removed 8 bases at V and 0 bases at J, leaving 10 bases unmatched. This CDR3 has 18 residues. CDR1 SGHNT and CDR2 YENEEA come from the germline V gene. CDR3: CASEKGLAGVLSYNEQFF. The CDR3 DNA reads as TGTGCCAGCGAGAAAGGACTAGCGGGGGTCCTCTCCTACAATGAGCAGTTCTTC.

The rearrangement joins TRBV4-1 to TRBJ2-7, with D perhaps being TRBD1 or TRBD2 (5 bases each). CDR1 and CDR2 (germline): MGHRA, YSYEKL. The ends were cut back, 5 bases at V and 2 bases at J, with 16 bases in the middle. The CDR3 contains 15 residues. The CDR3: CASSRAGTKTYEQYF. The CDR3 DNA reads TGCGCCAGCAGCAGGGCCGGGACGAAAACCTACGAGCAGTACTTC.

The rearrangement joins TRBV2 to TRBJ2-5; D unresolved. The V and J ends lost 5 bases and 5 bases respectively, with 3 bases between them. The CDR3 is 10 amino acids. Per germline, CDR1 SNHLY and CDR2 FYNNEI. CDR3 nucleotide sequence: TGTGCCAGCAGTATGGAGACCCAGTACTTC. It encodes CASSMETQYF.